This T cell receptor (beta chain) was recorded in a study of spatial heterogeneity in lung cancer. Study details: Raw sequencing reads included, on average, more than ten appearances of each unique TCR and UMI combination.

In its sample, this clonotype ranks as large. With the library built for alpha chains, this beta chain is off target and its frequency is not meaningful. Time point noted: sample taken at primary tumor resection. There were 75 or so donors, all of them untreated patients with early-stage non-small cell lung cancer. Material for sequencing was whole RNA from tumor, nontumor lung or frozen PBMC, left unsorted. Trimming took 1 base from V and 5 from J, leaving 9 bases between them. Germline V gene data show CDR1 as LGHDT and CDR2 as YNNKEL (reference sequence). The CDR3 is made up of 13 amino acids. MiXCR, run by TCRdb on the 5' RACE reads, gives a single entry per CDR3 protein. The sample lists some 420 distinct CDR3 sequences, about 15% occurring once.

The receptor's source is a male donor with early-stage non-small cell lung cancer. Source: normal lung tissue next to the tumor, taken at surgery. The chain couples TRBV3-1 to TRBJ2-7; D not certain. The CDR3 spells CASSQGHQDEQYF. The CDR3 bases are TGTGCCAGCAGCCAAGGTCACCAAGACGAGCAGTACTTC.